Listed below are T cell receptor beta chains from one sample, sequenced in a study of cytomegalovirus exposure and HLA in healthy donors. Using immunoSEQ multiplex PCR, the repertoire was profiled, and TCRdb retains in-frame clones only, with some absent. The table lists 150,000 to 200,000 clones, 65% to 80% of them singletons, with about 4.6% in the top ten. Sequencing was performed on PBMCs. All receptors come from a woman younger than 45 in good health and CMV-seropositive. Each CDR3 is given without its conserved first and last residue. Fields, in order: CDR3 protein, J gene, V gene.

CDR3 protein: ASSYPPLAGVDEQY
J gene: TRBJ2-7
V gene: TRBV6-6

CDR3 protein: ASSILLGGNQPQH
J gene: TRBJ1-5
V gene: TRBV19

CDR3 protein: SAMGDSSQY
J gene: TRBJ2-3
V gene: TRBV20-1

CDR3 protein: ASSLVLAGNTGELF
J gene: TRBJ2-2
V gene: TRBV7-8

CDR3 protein: ASSAGGVIYEQY
J gene: TRBJ2-7
V gene: TRBV5-1

CDR3 protein: ASGSTDQETQY
J gene: TRBJ2-5
V gene: TRBV6-4

CDR3 protein: ASSLTGARNTEAF
J gene: TRBJ1-1
V gene: TRBV11-2

CDR3 protein: ASSESELAGGPPFYEQY
J gene: TRBJ2-7
V gene: TRBV10-1

CDR3 protein: ASSLAGVMNTEAF
J gene: TRBJ1-1
V gene: TRBV5-4

CDR3 protein: ATGETQY
J gene: TRBJ2-5
V gene: TRBV2

CDR3 protein: ASSVDRGPNEQY
J gene: TRBJ2-7
V gene: TRBV2

CDR3 protein: ASSLPQGQPQH
J gene: TRBJ1-5
V gene: TRBV7-9

CDR3 protein: ASSHGTGDYEQY
J gene: TRBJ2-7
V gene: TRBV7-2

CDR3 protein: ASSAPDRHNEQF
J gene: TRBJ2-1
V gene: TRBV9

CDR3 protein: ASSQVLGLAGANSYEQY
J gene: TRBJ2-7
V gene: TRBV4-3

CDR3 protein: AWSNGRKNNEQF
J gene: TRBJ2-1
V gene: TRBV30

CDR3 protein: ASSAGTSRSSYNEQF
J gene: TRBJ2-1
V gene: TRBV27

CDR3 protein: ASRQDNYNEQF
J gene: TRBJ2-1
V gene: TRBV2

CDR3 protein: ASSLYQNPYNEQF
J gene: TRBJ2-1
V gene: TRBV5-6

CDR3 protein: ASSSDGVNTEAF
J gene: TRBJ1-1
V gene: TRBV7-9

CDR3 protein: ASSPPRAGGNGYT
J gene: TRBJ1-2
V gene: TRBV5-1

CDR3 protein: ASSLTTLQGVSIHEQY
J gene: TRBJ2-7
V gene: TRBV13

CDR3 protein: ASSHPNQPQH
J gene: TRBJ1-5
V gene: TRBV23-1

CDR3 protein: ASRVDFQETQY
J gene: TRBJ2-5
V gene: TRBV5-4